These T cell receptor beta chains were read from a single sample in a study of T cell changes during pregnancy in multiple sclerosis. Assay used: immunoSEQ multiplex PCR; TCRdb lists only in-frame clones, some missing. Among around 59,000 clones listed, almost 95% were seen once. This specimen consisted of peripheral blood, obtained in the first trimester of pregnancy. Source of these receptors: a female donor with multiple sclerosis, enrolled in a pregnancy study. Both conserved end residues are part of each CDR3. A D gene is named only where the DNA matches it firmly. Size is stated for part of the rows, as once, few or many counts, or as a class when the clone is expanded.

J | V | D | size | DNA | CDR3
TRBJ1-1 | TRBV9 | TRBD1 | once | TGTGCCAGCAGCCAATCGGACAGGCCCGCCACTGAAGCTTTCTTT | CASSQSDRPATEAFF
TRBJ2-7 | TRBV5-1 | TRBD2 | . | TGCGCCAGCAGCCCGGGACTAGCGGGTGACGCCTCCTACGAGCAGTACTTC | CASSPGLAGDASYEQYF
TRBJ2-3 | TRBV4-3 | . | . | TGCGCCAGCAGCCAAGCTGCGGGCAGCACAGATACGCAGTATTTT | CASSQAAGSTDTQYF
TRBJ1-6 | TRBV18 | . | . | TGTGCCAGCTCACCTCCGGGGGTGGCACCCCTCCACTTT | CASSPPGVAPLHF
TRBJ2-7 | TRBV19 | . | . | TGTGCCAGTAGTATAGGGGGGCGCGCCTACGAGCAGTACTTC | CASSIGGRAYEQYF
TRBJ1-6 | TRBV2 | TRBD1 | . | TGTGCCAGCAGGACAGGGGATTCACCCCTCCACTTT | CASRTGDSPLHF
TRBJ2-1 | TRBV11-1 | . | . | TGTGCCAGCAGCCTCTCCAGGGCACCTGCGGCCGATGAGCAGTTCTTC | CASSLSRAPAADEQFF
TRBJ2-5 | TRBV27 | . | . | TGTGCCAGCAGTTACGACAGACTGCGGGAGACCCAGTACTTC | CASSYDRLRETQYF
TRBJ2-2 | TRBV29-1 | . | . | TGCAGCGTTGTATGGGTATCGCGGGACACCGGGGAGCTGTTTTTT | CSVVWVSRDTGELFF
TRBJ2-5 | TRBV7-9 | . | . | TGTGCCAGCAGCCCTGAGATGACCCAGTACTTC | CASSPEMTQYF